The 3 T cell receptor beta chains listed next were all sequenced from one sample in a study of CD8 T cells in Susac syndrome. When the RNA was reverse transcribed, random hexamers were used with an input of roughly 0.5 to 1 ug. TCRdb independently ran MiXCR on the immunoSEQ multiplex PCR reads; one entry per CDR3 protein. This sample yields 75,000 to 95,000 distinct CDR3 sequences, of which 95% are seen a single time; roughly 0.46% belongs to the top ten. Sequenced input: CD8+ T cells from PBMCs. The receptor source for this set is a human donor with Susac syndrome.

The chain combines TRBV14 with TRBJ2-7; D unresolved. Trimming shortened V by 0 bases and J by 2 bases, and 5 bases separated the two germline ends. The CDR3 extends over 13 amino acids. Germline CDR1 SGHDN, CDR2 FVKESK. Here the CDR3 DNA reads TGTGCCAGCAGCCAAGATCCCGCCTACGAGCAGTACTTC. It codes for CASSQDPAYEQYF.

The rearrangement uses TRBV7-9 and TRBJ2-1; D possibly corresponds to TRBD1 (6 bases). Germline-derived CDR1 and CDR2 are SEHNR and FQNEAQ (reference sequence). This CDR3 region has 13 residues. Trimming cost V 5 bases and J 8 bases, with 13 bases left between them. The CDR3 protein is CASSAGTTDEQFF. CDR3 DNA: TGTGCCAGCAGCGCTGGGACAACGGATGAGCAGTTCTTC.

The chain uses TRBV30 and TRBJ2-3, with D tentatively TRBD2 (5 bases). CDR3 length: 16 amino acids. Trimming removed 5 bases from V and 2 bases from J, with 20 bases in between. Per the germline V gene, CDR1 is GTSNPN and CDR2 is SVGIG (reference sequence). The DNA of the CDR3 is TGTGCCTGGGCCGAAGGGTCGAGCGGCTACACAGATACGCAGTATTTT. Protein sequence: CAWAEGSSGYTDTQYF. The variable domain in full, completed from reference TRBV30 and TRBJ2-3, reads SQTIHQWPATLVQPVGSPLSLECTVEGTSNPNLYWYRQAAGRGLQLLFYSVGIGQISSEVPQNLSASRPQDRQFILSSKKLLLSDSGFYLCAWAEGSSGYTDTQYFGPGTRLTVL.